This T cell receptor beta chain originates from a study of vaccination effects on CD4 cells after COVID-19. For the study at large: Fewer than 2.5 million PBMC were seeded per well and grown in the presence of 10 IU/ml IL-2 and about 10 ug/ml peptides.

Following culture for about 11 days, CD4+ T cells were isolated. With respect to this clone: Its antigen is still unknown.

Clones were sequenced by immunoSEQ multiplex PCR, and TCRdb holds only the in-frame ones, with some missing. The table has under 40,000 clones, 68% seen once. The CDR3 is made up of 13 amino acids. In germline, CDR1 is LGHDT, CDR2 YNNKEL (reference sequence). Losses at the gene ends were 4 bases for V and 8 bases for J; bases not matched to a gene: 7. The J gene is TRBJ1-1, the V gene TRBV3-1 (or the pseudogene TRBV3-2), with 7 bases that match TRBD1. The specimen comprised CD4+ T cells from PBMCs cultured without peptide, sampled before COVID-19 vaccination. The receptor was derived from a human donor who received a COVID-19 vaccine. Written as DNA, the CDR3 is TGTGCCAGCAGCCCAGACAGGGAGCGGGAAGCTTTCTTT. This codes for CASSPDREREAFF.